This TCR beta chain is drawn from a study of cytomegalovirus exposure and HLA in healthy donors. While unrecorded immune exposures were likely, the donors were nominally healthy when sampled. The CDR3 is 15 amino acids. Germline CDR1 and CDR2: SGHAT and FQNNGV. Trimming cost V 5 bases and J 8 bases; bases outside gene matches: 11. PCR amplification relied on 60 Vbeta primers (plus 13 Jbeta primers). TCRdb's copy holds only in-frame clones and misses some; the assay was immunoSEQ multiplex PCR. Among 150,000 or so clones listed, 75% to 90% were seen once. Remarks on this clone: Its antigen is not known.

Study-level points and caveats: Reported results showed that the classifier diagnosed cytomegalovirus status with high specificity and sensitivity. It is likely that the observed cluster of highly shared sequence variants was a sequencing artifact.

Material for sequencing was PBMCs. The J gene is TRBJ1-4, the V gene TRBV11-2, with TRBD1 identical over 7 bases. This clonotype originated in a man aged 45 to 65 in good health and CMV-seropositive. The CDR3 region is CASSPRGLLSEKLFF. The CDR3, as DNA: TGTGCCAGCAGCCCGAGGGGGCTTTTGTCAGAAAAACTGTTTTTT.